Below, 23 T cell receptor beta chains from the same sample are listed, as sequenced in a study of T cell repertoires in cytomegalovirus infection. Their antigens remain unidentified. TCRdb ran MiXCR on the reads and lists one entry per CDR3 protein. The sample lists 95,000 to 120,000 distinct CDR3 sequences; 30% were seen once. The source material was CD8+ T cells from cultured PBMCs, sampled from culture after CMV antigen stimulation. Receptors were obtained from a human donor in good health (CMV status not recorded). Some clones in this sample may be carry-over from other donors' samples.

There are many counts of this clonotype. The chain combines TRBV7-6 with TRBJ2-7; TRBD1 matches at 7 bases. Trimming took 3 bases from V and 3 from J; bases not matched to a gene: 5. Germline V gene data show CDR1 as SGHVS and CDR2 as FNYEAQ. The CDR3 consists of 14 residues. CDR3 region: CASSFGDRYYEQYF. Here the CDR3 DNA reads TGTGCCAGCAGCTTCGGGGACAGATACTACGAGCAGTACTTC. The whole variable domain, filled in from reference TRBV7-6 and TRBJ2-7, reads GAGVSQSPRYKVTKRGQDVALRCDPISGHVSLYWYRQALGQGPEFLTYFNYEAQQDKSGLPNDRFSAERPEGSISTLTIQRTEQRDSAMYRCASSFGDRYYEQYFGPGTRLTVT.

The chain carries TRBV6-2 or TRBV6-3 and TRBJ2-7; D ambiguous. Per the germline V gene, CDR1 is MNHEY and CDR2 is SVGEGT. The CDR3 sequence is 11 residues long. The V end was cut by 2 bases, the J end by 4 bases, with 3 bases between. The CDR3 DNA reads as TGTGCCAGCAGTTACAAGTACGAGCAGTACTTC. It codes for CASSYKYEQYF.

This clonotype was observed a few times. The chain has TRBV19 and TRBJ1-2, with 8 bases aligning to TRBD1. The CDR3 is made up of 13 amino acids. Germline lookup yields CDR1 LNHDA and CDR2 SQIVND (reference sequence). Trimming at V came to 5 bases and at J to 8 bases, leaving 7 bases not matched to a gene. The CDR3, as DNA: TGTGCCAGTAGTCCCCTCCCAGGGGGCGGCTACACCTTC. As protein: CASSPLPGGGYTF. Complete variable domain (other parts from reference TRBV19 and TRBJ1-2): DGGITQSPKYLFRKEGQNVTLSCEQNLNHDAMYWYRQDPGQGLRLIYYSQIVNDFQKGDIAEGYSVSREKKESFPLTVTSAQKNPTAFYLCASSPLPGGGYTFGSGTRLTVV.

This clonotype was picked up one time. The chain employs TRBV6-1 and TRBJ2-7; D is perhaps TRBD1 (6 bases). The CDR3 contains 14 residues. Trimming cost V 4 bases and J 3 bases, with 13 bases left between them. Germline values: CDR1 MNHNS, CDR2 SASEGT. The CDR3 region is CASSGYRDRYEQYF. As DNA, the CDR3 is TGTGCCAGCAGTGGCTACAGGGACCGCTACGAGCAGTACTTC.

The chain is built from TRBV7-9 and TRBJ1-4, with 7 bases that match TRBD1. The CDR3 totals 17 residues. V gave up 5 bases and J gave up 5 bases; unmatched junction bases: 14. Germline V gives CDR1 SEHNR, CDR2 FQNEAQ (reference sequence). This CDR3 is CASSSSTEGAANEKLFF. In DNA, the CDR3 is TGTGCCAGCAGCAGCTCCACCGAGGGGGCGGCGAATGAAAAACTGTTTTTT.

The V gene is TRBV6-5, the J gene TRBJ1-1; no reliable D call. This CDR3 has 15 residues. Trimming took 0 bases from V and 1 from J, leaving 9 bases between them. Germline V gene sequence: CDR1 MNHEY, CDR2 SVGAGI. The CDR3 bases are TGTGCCAGCAGTTACTCGACAACAGCGAACACTGAAGCTTTCTTT. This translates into CASSYSTTANTEAFF.

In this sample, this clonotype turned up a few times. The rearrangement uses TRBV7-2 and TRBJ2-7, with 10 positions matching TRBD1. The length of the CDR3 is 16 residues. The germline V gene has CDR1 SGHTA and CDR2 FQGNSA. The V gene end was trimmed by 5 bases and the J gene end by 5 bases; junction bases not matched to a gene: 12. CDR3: CASSLPYGTGAHEQYF. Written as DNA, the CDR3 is TGTGCCAGCAGCCTCCCGTATGGGACAGGGGCCCACGAGCAGTACTTC. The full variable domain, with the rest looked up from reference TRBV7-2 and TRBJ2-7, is GAGVSQSPSNKVTEKGKDVELRCDPISGHTALYWYRQSLGQGLEFLIYFQGNSAPDKSGLPSDRFSAERTGGSVSTLTIQRTQQEDSAVYLCASSLPYGTGAHEQYFGPGTRLTVT.

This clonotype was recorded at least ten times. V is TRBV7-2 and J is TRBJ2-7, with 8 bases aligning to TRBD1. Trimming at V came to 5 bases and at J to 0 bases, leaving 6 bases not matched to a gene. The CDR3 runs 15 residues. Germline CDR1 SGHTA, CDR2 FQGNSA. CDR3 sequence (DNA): TGTGCCAGCAGCGCCTCAGGGACAGGCTCCTACGAGCAGTACTTC. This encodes CASSASGTGSYEQYF. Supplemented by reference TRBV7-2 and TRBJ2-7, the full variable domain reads GAGVSQSPSNKVTEKGKDVELRCDPISGHTALYWYRQSLGQGLEFLIYFQGNSAPDKSGLPSDRFSAERTGGSVSTLTIQRTQQEDSAVYLCASSASGTGSYEQYFGPGTRLTVT.

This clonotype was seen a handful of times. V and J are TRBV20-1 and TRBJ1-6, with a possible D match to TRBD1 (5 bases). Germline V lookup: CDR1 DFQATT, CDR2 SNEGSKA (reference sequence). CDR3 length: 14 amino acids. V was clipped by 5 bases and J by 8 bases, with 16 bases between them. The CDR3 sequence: CSAPTGESDSPLHF. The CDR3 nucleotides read TGCAGTGCTCCCACGGGGGAATCGGATTCACCCCTCCACTTT.

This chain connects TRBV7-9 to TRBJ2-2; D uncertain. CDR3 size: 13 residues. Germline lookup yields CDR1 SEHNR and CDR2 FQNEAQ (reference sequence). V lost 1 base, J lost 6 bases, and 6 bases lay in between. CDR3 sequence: CASSLVEAGELFF. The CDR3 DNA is TGTGCCAGCAGCTTAGTCGAGGCCGGGGAGCTGTTTTTT. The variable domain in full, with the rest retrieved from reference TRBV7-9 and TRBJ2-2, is DTGVSQNPRHKITKRGQNVTFRCDPISEHNRLYWYRQTLGQGPEFLTYFQNEAQLEKSRLLSDRFSAERPKGSFSTLEIQRTEQGDSAMYLCASSLVEAGELFFGEGSRLTVL.

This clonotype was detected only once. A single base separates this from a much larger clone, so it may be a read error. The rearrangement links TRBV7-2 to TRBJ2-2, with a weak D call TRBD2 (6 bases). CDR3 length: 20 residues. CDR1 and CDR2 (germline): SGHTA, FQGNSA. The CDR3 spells CASSLVMRGAYRANTGKLFF. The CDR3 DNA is TGTGCCAGCAGCTTAGTAATGCGGGGCGCATACCGAGCGAACACCGGGAAGCTGTTTTTT.

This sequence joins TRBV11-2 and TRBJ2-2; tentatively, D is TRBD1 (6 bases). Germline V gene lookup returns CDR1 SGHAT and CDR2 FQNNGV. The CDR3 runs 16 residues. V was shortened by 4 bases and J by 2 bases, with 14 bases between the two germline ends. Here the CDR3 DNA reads TGTGCCAGCAGCTCGGCCTCGGACAGAAACACCGGGGAGCTGTTTTTT. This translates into CASSSASDRNTGELFF.

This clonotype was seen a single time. The CDR3 loop is CASPAYKDIPFPQETQYF. DNA for the CDR3: TGTGCCAGCCCAGCTTACAAGGATATACCTTTTCCACAAGAGACCCAGTACTTC. The rearrangement links TRBV7-6 to TRBJ2-5; unclear D gene. The germline gives CDR1 SGHVS, CDR2 FNYEAQ. The germline V and J ends were trimmed by 8 bases and 2 bases, with 27 bases remaining between them. This CDR3 is built from 18 residues.

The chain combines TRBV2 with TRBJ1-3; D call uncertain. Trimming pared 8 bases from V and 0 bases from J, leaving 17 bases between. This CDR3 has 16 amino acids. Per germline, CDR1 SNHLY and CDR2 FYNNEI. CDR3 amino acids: CASLEAGSYSGNTIYF. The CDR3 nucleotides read TGTGCCAGCTTGGAGGCCGGGAGTTACTCTGGAAACACCATATATTTT.

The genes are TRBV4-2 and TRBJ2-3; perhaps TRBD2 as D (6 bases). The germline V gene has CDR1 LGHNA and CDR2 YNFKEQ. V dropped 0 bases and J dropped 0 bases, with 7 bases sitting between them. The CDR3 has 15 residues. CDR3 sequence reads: CASSQEGTSTDTQYF. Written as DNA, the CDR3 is TGTGCCAGCAGCCAAGAGGGGACTAGCACAGATACGCAGTATTTT.

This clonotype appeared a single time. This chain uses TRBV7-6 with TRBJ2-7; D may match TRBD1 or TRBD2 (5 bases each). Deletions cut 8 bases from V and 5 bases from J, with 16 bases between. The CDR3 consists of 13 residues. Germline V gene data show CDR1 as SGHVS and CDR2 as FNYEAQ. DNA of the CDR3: TGTGCCAGCCACTCTGGGGGTAGGAACGAGCAGTACTTC. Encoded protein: CASHSGGRNEQYF.

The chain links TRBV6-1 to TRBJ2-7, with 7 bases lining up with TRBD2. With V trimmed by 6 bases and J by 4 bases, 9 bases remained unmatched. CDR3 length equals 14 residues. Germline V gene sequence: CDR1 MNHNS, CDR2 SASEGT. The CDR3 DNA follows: TGTGCCAGCAGGACTGGGGGGGTGTATTACGAGCAGTACTTC. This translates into CASRTGGVYYEQYF.

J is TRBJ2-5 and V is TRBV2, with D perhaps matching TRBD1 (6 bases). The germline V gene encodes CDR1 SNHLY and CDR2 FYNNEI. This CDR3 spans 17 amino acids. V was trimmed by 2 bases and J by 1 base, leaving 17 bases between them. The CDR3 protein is CASSEWTEGGLQETQYF. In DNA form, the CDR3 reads TGTGCCAGCAGTGAATGGACAGAGGGCGGCCTCCAAGAGACCCAGTACTTC.

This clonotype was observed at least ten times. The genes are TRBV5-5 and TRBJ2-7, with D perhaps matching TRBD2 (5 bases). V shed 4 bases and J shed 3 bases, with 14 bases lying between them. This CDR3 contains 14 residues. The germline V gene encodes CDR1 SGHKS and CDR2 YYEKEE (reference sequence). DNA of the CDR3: TGTGCCAGCAGCCGGACCGGGGAAGGCTACGAGCAGTACTTC. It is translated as CASSRTGEGYEQYF.

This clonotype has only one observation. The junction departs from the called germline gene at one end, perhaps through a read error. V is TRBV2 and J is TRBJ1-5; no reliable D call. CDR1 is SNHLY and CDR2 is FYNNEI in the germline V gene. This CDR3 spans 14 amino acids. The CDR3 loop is CVSWTPWSNQPQHF. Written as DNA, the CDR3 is TGTGTCAGCTGGACTCCCTGGAGCAATCAGCCCCAGCATTTT.

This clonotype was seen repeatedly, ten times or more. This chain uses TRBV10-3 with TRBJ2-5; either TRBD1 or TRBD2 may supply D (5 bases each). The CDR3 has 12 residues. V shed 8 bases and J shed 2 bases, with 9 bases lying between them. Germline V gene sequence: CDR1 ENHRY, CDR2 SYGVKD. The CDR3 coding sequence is TGTGCCATCGGGACGCAGCAAGAGACCCAGTACTTC. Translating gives CAIGTQQETQYF.

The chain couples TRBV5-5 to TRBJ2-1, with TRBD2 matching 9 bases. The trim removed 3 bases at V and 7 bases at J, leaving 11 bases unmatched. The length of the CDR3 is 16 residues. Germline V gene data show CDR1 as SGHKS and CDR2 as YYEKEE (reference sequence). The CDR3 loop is CASSSLGGLAGNEQFF. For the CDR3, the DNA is TGTGCCAGCAGCTCACTAGGGGGACTAGCCGGGAATGAGCAGTTCTTC.

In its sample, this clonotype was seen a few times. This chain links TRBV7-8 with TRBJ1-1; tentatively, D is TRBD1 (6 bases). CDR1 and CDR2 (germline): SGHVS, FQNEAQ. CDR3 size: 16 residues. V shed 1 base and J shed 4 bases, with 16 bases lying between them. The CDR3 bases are TGTGCCAGCAGCTTAGGGGCAGGGGTCGCCCTCACTGAAGCTTTCTTT. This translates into CASSLGAGVALTEAFF.